Sequencing of this T cell receptor (beta chain) was carried out in a study of blood T cell repertoires in COVID-19. The overall study: Whether acute or convalescent, the COVID-19 samples came from the United States, Italy and Spain. Sources were T cells, B-cell-depleted T cells, or PBMCs; the material itself was cDNA or gDNA.

This CDR3 has 15 amino acids. Between the trimmed V and J ends, which lost 1 base and 2 bases, there was a span of 11 bases. Germline CDR1 and CDR2: MNHNS and SASEGT. In the original workflow: For nucleated cells, counts were estimated from reference gene primer amplification. Sequencing was performed with immunoSEQ multiplex PCR; in TCRdb, only in-frame clones are kept and a portion is missing. The V and J calls and clone size come from that table; D and trimming were worked out from the DNA. The profile shows 75,000 to 90,000 clones, roughly 80% of them singletons. The TCR was taken from an elderly man with active or convalescent COVID-19. The rearrangement uses TRBV6-1 and TRBJ1-2; D is undetermined. The sample comprised peripheral blood. For the CDR3, the DNA is TGTGCCAGCAGTGAAGTAATAAGTGGCAACTATGGCTACACCTTC. The encoded protein is CASSEVISGNYGYTF.